A selection of T cell receptor beta chains follows, all from one sample in a study of shared clonotypes between healthy human individuals. The data were produced by immunoSEQ multiplex PCR, yet TCRdb's version contains in-frame clones alone and is incomplete. The sample shows almost 750,000 clones, 55% to 80% of them seen only once. The sequenced sample was memory CD4+ T cells sorted from blood. These receptors all stem from a woman aged 25 to 39 in good health. Each CDR3 is given with its conserved first and last residue. Each record gives: D gene, V gene, J gene, clone size, CDR3 DNA, CDR3 protein. D genes are given only for firm matches. Size is omitted from some rows. Given values are once, few, many or a class for expanded clones.

NA,TRBV14,TRBJ1-1,NA,TGTGCCAGCAGCCCCCTCCAGGGGCTTAAAGCTTTCTTT,CASSPLQGLKAFF
NA,TRBV6-6,TRBJ1-1,NA,TGTGCCAGCAGCAGGGCCGGGCCCCAGAGGACTGAAGCTTTCTTT,CASSRAGPQRTEAFF
NA,TRBV18,TRBJ2-5,NA,TGTGCCAGCTCACCCCCTGCCCACTCGGAGACCCAGTACTTC,CASSPPAHSETQYF
NA,TRBV7-9,TRBJ2-1,NA,TGTGCCAGCAGCTTAGAGGCGGCCAGAGCCTACAATGAGCAGTTCTTC,CASSLEAARAYNEQFF
NA,TRBV9,TRBJ1-6,NA,TGTGCCAGCAGCGTAGGAACCGGGGGCAGTTCACCCCTCCACTTT,CASSVGTGGSSPLHF
NA,TRBV29-1,TRBJ2-2,NA,TGCAGCGTTGACAGCCGAGGTACCGGGGAGCTGTTTTTT,CSVDSRGTGELFF
TRBD2,TRBV5-4,TRBJ2-2,NA,TGTGCCAGCAGCTTGCGATCCCAGGGACTAGCGGGAATCAGGGAGCTGTTTTTT,CASSLRSQGLAGIRELFF
TRBD1,TRBV5-1,TRBJ1-2,once,TGCGCCAGCAGCTTCGAATCGACAGGGCGGGATGGCTACACCTTC,CASSFESTGRDGYTF
NA,TRBV5-1,TRBJ2-7,NA,TGCGCCAGCAGCTTGGGCGGGATTATCGACGAGCAGTACTTC,CASSLGGIIDEQYF
TRBD1,TRBV6-1,TRBJ2-7,few,TGTGCCAGCAGTGAAGTGGGGACAGGGACCTACGAGCAGTACTTC,CASSEVGTGTYEQYF
TRBD1,TRBV28,TRBJ2-7,once,TGTGCCAGCAGTACGGGACAGGGCCTCGAGCAGTACTTC,CASSTGQGLEQYF
NA,TRBV25-1,TRBJ1-1,NA,TGTGCCAGCAGTGAAGCAACGACAGGGAACACTGAAGCTTTCTTT,CASSEATTGNTEAFF
TRBD2,TRBV6-1,TRBJ2-5,few,TGTGCCAGCAGTGAATTACGGAAGCGGGGCCAGTACTTC,CASSELRKRGQYF
NA,TRBV28,TRBJ1-1,NA,TGTGCCAGCAGTAAAGGTGGAGTAGGGAAGGCTTTCTTT,CASSKGGVGKAFF
TRBD1,TRBV4-1,TRBJ1-6,NA,TGCGCCAGCAGCCGACCGGACAGGGATAATTCACCCCTCCACTTT,CASSRPDRDNSPLHF
NA,TRBV2,TRBJ2-7,NA,TGTGCCAGCACCGAGGTCGACGAGCAGTACTTC,CASTEVDEQYF